This TCR beta chain was observed in a study of blood T cell repertoires in COVID-19. Study summary: Sources were T cells, B-cell-depleted T cells, or PBMCs; the material itself was cDNA or gDNA.

The germline CDR1 and CDR2 sequences are KGHDR and SFDVKD. Trimming cost V 7 bases and J 7 bases, with 21 bases left between them. This CDR3 region has 15 residues. Method: immunoSEQ multiplex PCR; TCRdb's copy keeps in-frame clones and lacks some. The data show about 150,000 clones, around 89% seen once. V gene TRBV24-1 combines with J gene TRBJ2-5; D ambiguous. Sequenced material: peripheral blood. The sequence was collected from a man in his sixties with active or convalescent COVID-19. The DNA of the CDR3 is TGTGCCACCAGCAGTCCTGATTGGGCCGTGGGGACCCAGTACTTC. Translated, it gives CATSSPDWAVGTQYF.